This paragraph covers one T cell receptor beta chain sequence. This CDR3 spans 16 amino acids. Germline-derived CDR1 and CDR2 are SGHTA and FQGTGA. The V end was cut by 1 base, the J end by 4 bases, with 11 bases between. The source of the sample is a study of blood T cell repertoires in COVID-19. The cohort comprised adults aged about 18 to 90 years residing in about two dozen US areas. Assignments of participants to cohorts depended upon their own reported clinical history. Original processing methods: Researchers report that nucleated cell counts were estimated from reference gene primer amplification. The protocol was immunoSEQ multiplex PCR, while the TCRdb copy is restricted to in-frame clones and leaves out a portion. The V and J calls and the clone size are those of that table, but D and trimming were determined from the DNA. The sample yields approximately 190,000 clones, 84% seen once.

The source material was PBMCs or T cells enriched from blood (not recorded which). The V call is TRBV7-3, the J call TRBJ2-6, with TRBD2 as a possible D gene (5 bases). The receptor's source is a woman under 40 who had been exposed to COVID-19. The CDR3 bases are TGTGCCAGCAGCTTAAGAGAGGGTAGCGGGGCCAACGTCCTGACTTTC. Translated, it gives CASSLREGSGANVLTF.